This record covers a single T cell receptor (beta chain). The data were taken from a study of blood T cell repertoires in COVID-19. Assay: immunoSEQ multiplex PCR; the TCRdb copy retains only in-frame clones and omits some. The table shows under 450,000 clones, with 87% occurring only once. Enrolled through a virtual design, the participants were between roughly 18 and 95 years of age and came from about two dozen US areas. Participants' reported clinical history set cohort assignment. Germline assignment: CDR1 SGHRS and CDR2 YFSETQ. The CDR3 length is 14 residues. V was clipped by 0 bases and J by 3 bases, with 9 bases between them.

The chain employs TRBV5-1 and TRBJ1-1; D possibly corresponds to TRBD1 (5 bases). This sequence was found in a woman aged 25 to 39 who had recovered from COVID-19. Sequencing input: PBMCs or T cells enriched from blood (not recorded which). In nucleotides, the CDR3 is TGCGCCAGCAGCTTGGACGGGACTGACACTGAAGCTTTCTTT. Translation gives CASSLDGTDTEAFF.